Listed here are 17 T cell receptor beta chains from one sample, sequenced in a study of graft-versus-host responses after intestinal transplantation. The protocol was immunoSEQ multiplex PCR, while the TCRdb copy is restricted to in-frame clones and leaves out a portion. The top ten hold approximately 20% of the sample, which has around 31,000 clones, around 85% seen once. For these TCRs, the target antigens are not known. The sequences come from unstimulated CD8+ T cells sorted from spleen or lymph node cells, collected before intestinal transplant. These TCRs come from a human donor who received an intestinal transplant.

The chain links TRBV7-9 to TRBJ1-5, with D possibly matching TRBD1 (5 bases). V shed 3 bases and J shed 4 bases, with 13 bases lying between them. The CDR3 has 15 residues. Germline loops: CDR1 SEHNR, CDR2 FQNEAQ (reference sequence). The CDR3 protein is CASSFGSGGNQPQHF. CDR3 coding DNA: TGTGCCAGCAGCTTCGGGTCGGGGGGGAATCAGCCCCAGCATTTT.

The chain links TRBV29-1 to TRBJ2-3, with D possibly matching TRBD2 (6 bases). This CDR3 has 14 residues. Germline CDR1 and CDR2: SQVTM and ANQGSEA. V lost 4 bases and J 5 bases, leaving 16 bases between the germline ends. CDR3 nucleotides: TGCAGCGTTGCTGGTGGGAGGCGGGTAGATACGCAGTATTTT. It codes for CSVAGGRRVDTQYF.

The gene calls are TRBV6-6 and TRBJ1-4; possibly TRBD1 for D (5 bases). V was trimmed by 7 bases and J by 8 bases, leaving 20 bases between them. This CDR3 region has 15 residues. Germline V CDR1 and CDR2: MNHNY, SVGAGI (reference sequence). CDR3 sequence: CASTAFPREGEKLFF. In DNA form, the CDR3 reads TGTGCCAGCACCGCATTCCCCAGGGAGGGGGAAAAACTGTTTTTT.

The genes are TRBV28 and TRBJ2-7; 9 nucleotides agree with TRBD1. After removal of 7 bases from V and 2 bases from J, the junction contained 12 bases not matched to a gene. The CDR3 is 16 residues long. Per germline, CDR1 MDHEN and CDR2 SYDVKM. The CDR3 spells CASIGAGTGSTYEQYF. CDR3 DNA sequence: TGTGCCAGCATCGGCGCCGGGACAGGGTCAACCTACGAGCAGTACTTC.

The chain employs TRBV6-4 and TRBJ2-7, with D perhaps matching TRBD1 (5 bases). In germline, CDR1 is MRHNA, CDR2 SNTAGT. V lost 7 bases and J 1 base, leaving 17 bases between the germline ends. The CDR3 is 15 amino acids. The DNA for the CDR3 is TGTGCCAGCACCCCCATAGGGGTAAGGTCCTACGAGCAGTACTTC. Protein sequence: CASTPIGVRSYEQYF.

The chain recombines TRBV4-1 with TRBJ2-7, with TRBD1 matching over 12 bases. Germline V lookup: CDR1 MGHRA, CDR2 YSYEKL. The CDR3 runs 16 residues. V lost 0 bases, J lost 7 bases, and 7 bases stayed unmatched. CDR3 region: CASSQEGGQGAGEQYF. CDR3 DNA sequence: TGCGCCAGCAGCCAAGAAGGGGGACAGGGGGCTGGGGAGCAGTACTTC.

This sequence joins TRBV7-6 and TRBJ2-5; TRBD2 is a possible D gene (5 bases). V shed 5 bases and J shed 5 bases, with 18 bases lying between them. This CDR3 region has 15 residues. The germline V gene has CDR1 SGHVS and CDR2 FNYEAQ. The CDR3 DNA is TGTGCCAGCAGCGGCGGACCTCGGGAAGAGGAGACCCAGTACTTC. Translating gives CASSGGPREEETQYF.

This clone was seen once. CDR3 in DNA: TGCGCCAGCAGCCCGAGTCAGGGGCCTGAACGGAACACCATATATTTT. It encodes CASSPSQGPERNTIYF. The chain is built from TRBV5-1 and TRBJ1-3; D perhaps matches TRBD1 (6 bases). The CDR3 length is 16 residues. The germline V gene encodes CDR1 SGHRS and CDR2 YFSETQ. Trimming cost V 4 bases and J 7 bases, with 21 bases left between them.

This clone was recorded once. The chain uses TRBV29-1 and TRBJ2-7; TRBD1 matches 10 bases. The CDR3 length is 15 residues. The germline gives CDR1 SQVTM, CDR2 ANQGSEA. V was clipped by 5 bases and J by 6 bases; unmatched bases: 13. The CDR3 sequence: CSVMIGGGTGAEQYF. CDR3 DNA sequence: TGCAGCGTTATGATTGGGGGAGGGACAGGGGCCGAGCAGTACTTC.

This clone was seen once. The chain uses TRBV12-2 and TRBJ2-7; the listed D gene, TRBD2, was not tested against the DNA. TRBV12-2 is tagged as a pseudogene. The length of the CDR3 is 14 residues. CDR3 nucleotide sequence: TGTGCAAGTCGCTCACCTCGCGCGAACTACGAGCAGTACTTC. It yields the protein CASRSPRANYEQYF.

CDR3 sequence reads: CASSLAGAGNTIYF. The DNA of the CDR3 is TGTGCCAGCAGCCTGGCGGGGGCTGGAAACACCATATATTTT. The V gene is TRBV5-6, the J gene TRBJ1-3; possible D gene TRBD1, 5 bases. The V end was cut by 4 bases, the J end by 2 bases, with 10 bases between. CDR1 is SGHDT, CDR2 YYEEEE, per germline. This CDR3 is built from 14 residues.

The chain joins TRBV4-1 to TRBJ2-5, with 8 bases that match TRBD2. Germline trimming cut 0 bases from V and 3 bases from J; bases unmatched to any gene: 9. Germline V gene sequence: CDR1 MGHRA, CDR2 YSYEKL. This CDR3 has 17 residues. CDR3 loop: CASSQDTRAGGEETQYF. As DNA, the CDR3 is TGCGCCAGCAGCCAAGATACCCGGGCCGGGGGGGAAGAGACCCAGTACTTC.

The gene calls are TRBV28 and TRBJ2-3; D is perhaps TRBD1 (8 bases). V was clipped by 3 bases and J by 5 bases, with 24 bases between them. Germline CDR1 reads MDHEN; CDR2 reads SYDVKM. The CDR3 spans 18 residues. Here the CDR3 reads CASSFKPWDRWGGDTQYF. The CDR3 DNA reads as TGTGCCAGCAGTTTCAAACCCTGGGACAGGTGGGGGGGAGATACGCAGTATTTT.

The chain has TRBV7-9 and TRBJ1-6; unclear D gene. Trimming took off 0 bases at V and 10 bases at J, with 10 bases between the two ends. Germline loops: CDR1 SEHNR, CDR2 FQNEAQ (reference sequence). CDR3 length: 14 amino acids. CDR3 bases: TGTGCCAGCAGCTTAGCGGGCCCCCAGTCACCCCTCCACTTT. Residues: CASSLAGPQSPLHF. The whole variable domain, filled in from reference TRBV7-9 and TRBJ1-6, reads DTGVSQNPRHKITKRGQNVTFRCDPISEHNRLYWYRQTLGQGPEFLTYFQNEAQLEKSRLLSDRFSAERPKGSFSTLEIQRTEQGDSAMYLCASSLAGPQSPLHFGNGTRLTVT.

This chain uses TRBV6-5 with TRBJ2-5; 7 bases fit TRBD2. In germline, CDR1 is MNHEY, CDR2 SVGAGI. After removal of 6 bases from V and 5 bases from J, the junction contained 6 bases not matched to a gene. The CDR3 runs 13 residues. The CDR3 coding sequence is TGTGCCAGCAGCCATGACGGGGGGGAGACCCAGTACTTC. Protein product: CASSHDGGETQYF.

The table lists this clone with a count of one. The rearrangement uses TRBV15 and TRBJ1-4; 9 bases align to TRBD1. Trimming cost V 6 bases and J 1 base; bases outside gene matches: 3. Germline V gene sequence: CDR1 LNHNV, CDR2 YYDKDF (reference sequence). The CDR3 contains 15 residues. The CDR3 coding sequence is TGTGCCACCAGAGACAGGGGGGTAACTAATGAAAAACTGTTTTTT. Amino acids: CATRDRGVTNEKLFF. Drawing the rest from reference TRBV15 and TRBJ1-4, the complete variable domain is DAMVIQNPRYQVTQFGKPVTLSCSQTLNHNVMYWYQQKSSQAPKLLFHYYDKDFNNEADTPDNFQSRRPNTSFCFLDIRSPGLGDTAMYLCATRDRGVTNEKLFFGSGTQLSVL.

The rearrangement links TRBV28 to TRBJ1-3; D unresolved. The V gene's germline CDR1 is MDHEN and CDR2 SYDVKM. The CDR3 has 15 amino acids. V was shortened by 7 bases and J by 0 bases, with 13 bases between the two germline ends. The CDR3 spells CASNPAGNSGNTIYF. The CDR3 nucleotides are TGTGCCAGCAACCCGGCGGGAAACTCTGGAAACACCATATATTTT.